This is a list of T cell receptor beta chains from one sample in a study of regulatory T cells in long-lasting Graves disease. TCRdb reprocessed the multiplex PCR reads via MiXCR and lists one record per CDR3 protein. The repertoire holds fewer than 550,000 distinct CDR3 sequences, with 20% to 25% as singletons. The sample was peripheral blood mononuclear cells (PBMCs), taken when the disease was refractory, from a patient treated with antithyroid drugs. These receptors all come from a female donor with Graves disease. CDR3s include the opening cysteine and the closing phenylalanine or tryptophan. Each record gives: CDR3 protein, J gene, clone size, V gene. Where a row states a size, it is once, few, many or the class of an expanded clone; other rows omit it.

CDR3 protein: CAISQILAGQPGGYTF
J gene: TRBJ1-2
clone size: -
V gene: TRBV10-3

CDR3 protein: CASSHGTGRAGYTF
J gene: TRBJ1-2
clone size: -
V gene: TRBV6-1

CDR3 protein: CASSHPYRSYEQYF
J gene: TRBJ2-7
clone size: few
V gene: TRBV7-6

CDR3 protein: CASSLSNYEQYF
J gene: TRBJ2-7
clone size: few
V gene: TRBV7-2

CDR3 protein: CASSYTGLAGGREQYF
J gene: TRBJ2-7
clone size: -
V gene: TRBV6-2/TRBV6-3

CDR3 protein: CASSASRDRGSYSNQPQHF
J gene: TRBJ1-5
clone size: few
V gene: TRBV6-1

CDR3 protein: CASSYEGGELFF
J gene: TRBJ2-2
clone size: -
V gene: TRBV28

CDR3 protein: CASSPDLTDQPQHF
J gene: TRBJ1-5
clone size: few
V gene: TRBV7-9

CDR3 protein: CASSLSPSSYEQYF
J gene: TRBJ2-7
clone size: many
V gene: TRBV28

CDR3 protein: CAISESGTSGQETQYF
J gene: TRBJ2-5
clone size: many
V gene: TRBV10-3

CDR3 protein: CATSDSQKPNTGELFF
J gene: TRBJ2-2
clone size: few
V gene: TRBV24-1

CDR3 protein: CSAADPGSGIETQYF
J gene: TRBJ2-5
clone size: many
V gene: TRBV20-1

CDR3 protein: CASSSVGTDTGELFF
J gene: TRBJ2-2
clone size: -
V gene: TRBV28

CDR3 protein: CASSLAGGENTGELFF
J gene: TRBJ2-2
clone size: -
V gene: TRBV7-9

CDR3 protein: CASSETGGYTPLHF
J gene: TRBJ1-6
clone size: -
V gene: TRBV7-9

CDR3 protein: CAWSATDPYEQYF
J gene: TRBJ2-7
clone size: -
V gene: TRBV30

CDR3 protein: CSARIVGTIFQETQYF
J gene: TRBJ2-5
clone size: many
V gene: TRBV20-1

CDR3 protein: CASSLSRGGTEAFF
J gene: TRBJ1-1
clone size: many
V gene: TRBV12-3/TRBV12-4

CDR3 protein: CATSDPGTGPGELFF
J gene: TRBJ2-2
clone size: many
V gene: TRBV24-1

CDR3 protein: CASSLFLGSEGNEQFF
J gene: TRBJ2-1
clone size: -
V gene: TRBV7-3

CDR3 protein: CASSPRQGTPLHF
J gene: TRBJ1-6
clone size: few
V gene: TRBV4-1

CDR3 protein: CAWSVDAGGSTEAFF
J gene: TRBJ1-1
clone size: few
V gene: TRBV30

CDR3 protein: CASSSLGLAEYNEQFF
J gene: TRBJ2-1
clone size: -
V gene: TRBV28

CDR3 protein: CASSLEVGELFF
J gene: TRBJ2-2
clone size: many
V gene: TRBV11-3

CDR3 protein: CASSLIMQPNEKLFF
J gene: TRBJ1-4
clone size: many
V gene: TRBV28

CDR3 protein: CASSYGGETYEQYF
J gene: TRBJ2-7
clone size: -
V gene: TRBV7-9

CDR3 protein: CSAGIGGYTF
J gene: TRBJ1-2
clone size: few
V gene: TRBV20-1

CDR3 protein: CASSSGWDRRNYGYTF
J gene: TRBJ1-2
clone size: many
V gene: TRBV14

CDR3 protein: CASSLAPSRAAADEQYF
J gene: TRBJ2-7
clone size: -
V gene: TRBV7-2

CDR3 protein: CASSPGRGRTDSPLHF
J gene: TRBJ1-6
clone size: few
V gene: TRBV7-8

CDR3 protein: CASRQKRTSFTDTQYF
J gene: TRBJ2-3
clone size: -
V gene: TRBV7-8

CDR3 protein: CASSLRGTKETQYF
J gene: TRBJ2-5
clone size: -
V gene: TRBV7-9